This T cell receptor (beta chain) derives from a study of cytomegalovirus exposure and HLA in healthy donors. Findings of the study overall: The study listed 150 to 200 cytomegalovirus-associated TCR beta chains. As a later analysis revealed, most CMV-associated TCR beta chains appeared HLA-restricted. Clonal expansion was found to be greater in HLA-associated TCR beta chains than in equally common others in a later analysis.

PCR employed 60 Vbeta and 13 Jbeta primers. This table comes from immunoSEQ multiplex PCR, and its TCRdb copy is limited to in-frame clones, with some not included. The sample contains 80,000 or so clones, 62% of which appear only once. Donors were ostensibly healthy at sampling, although undocumented immune exposures were probable. As regards this clone: The antigen is undetermined.

The TCR sequence derives from a male donor in good health and CMV-seropositive. Sequencing was carried out using PBMCs.

The CDR3 is CASSPGGRAGEQYF. DNA of the CDR3: TGTGCCAGCTCACCAGGGGGCCGGGCGGGCGAGCAGTACTTC. The chain recombines TRBV18 with TRBJ2-7, with D perhaps TRBD1 (6 bases). V shed 2 bases and J shed 6 bases, with 14 bases lying between them. Germline values: CDR1 KGHSH, CDR2 LQKENI. The CDR3 has 14 amino acids.